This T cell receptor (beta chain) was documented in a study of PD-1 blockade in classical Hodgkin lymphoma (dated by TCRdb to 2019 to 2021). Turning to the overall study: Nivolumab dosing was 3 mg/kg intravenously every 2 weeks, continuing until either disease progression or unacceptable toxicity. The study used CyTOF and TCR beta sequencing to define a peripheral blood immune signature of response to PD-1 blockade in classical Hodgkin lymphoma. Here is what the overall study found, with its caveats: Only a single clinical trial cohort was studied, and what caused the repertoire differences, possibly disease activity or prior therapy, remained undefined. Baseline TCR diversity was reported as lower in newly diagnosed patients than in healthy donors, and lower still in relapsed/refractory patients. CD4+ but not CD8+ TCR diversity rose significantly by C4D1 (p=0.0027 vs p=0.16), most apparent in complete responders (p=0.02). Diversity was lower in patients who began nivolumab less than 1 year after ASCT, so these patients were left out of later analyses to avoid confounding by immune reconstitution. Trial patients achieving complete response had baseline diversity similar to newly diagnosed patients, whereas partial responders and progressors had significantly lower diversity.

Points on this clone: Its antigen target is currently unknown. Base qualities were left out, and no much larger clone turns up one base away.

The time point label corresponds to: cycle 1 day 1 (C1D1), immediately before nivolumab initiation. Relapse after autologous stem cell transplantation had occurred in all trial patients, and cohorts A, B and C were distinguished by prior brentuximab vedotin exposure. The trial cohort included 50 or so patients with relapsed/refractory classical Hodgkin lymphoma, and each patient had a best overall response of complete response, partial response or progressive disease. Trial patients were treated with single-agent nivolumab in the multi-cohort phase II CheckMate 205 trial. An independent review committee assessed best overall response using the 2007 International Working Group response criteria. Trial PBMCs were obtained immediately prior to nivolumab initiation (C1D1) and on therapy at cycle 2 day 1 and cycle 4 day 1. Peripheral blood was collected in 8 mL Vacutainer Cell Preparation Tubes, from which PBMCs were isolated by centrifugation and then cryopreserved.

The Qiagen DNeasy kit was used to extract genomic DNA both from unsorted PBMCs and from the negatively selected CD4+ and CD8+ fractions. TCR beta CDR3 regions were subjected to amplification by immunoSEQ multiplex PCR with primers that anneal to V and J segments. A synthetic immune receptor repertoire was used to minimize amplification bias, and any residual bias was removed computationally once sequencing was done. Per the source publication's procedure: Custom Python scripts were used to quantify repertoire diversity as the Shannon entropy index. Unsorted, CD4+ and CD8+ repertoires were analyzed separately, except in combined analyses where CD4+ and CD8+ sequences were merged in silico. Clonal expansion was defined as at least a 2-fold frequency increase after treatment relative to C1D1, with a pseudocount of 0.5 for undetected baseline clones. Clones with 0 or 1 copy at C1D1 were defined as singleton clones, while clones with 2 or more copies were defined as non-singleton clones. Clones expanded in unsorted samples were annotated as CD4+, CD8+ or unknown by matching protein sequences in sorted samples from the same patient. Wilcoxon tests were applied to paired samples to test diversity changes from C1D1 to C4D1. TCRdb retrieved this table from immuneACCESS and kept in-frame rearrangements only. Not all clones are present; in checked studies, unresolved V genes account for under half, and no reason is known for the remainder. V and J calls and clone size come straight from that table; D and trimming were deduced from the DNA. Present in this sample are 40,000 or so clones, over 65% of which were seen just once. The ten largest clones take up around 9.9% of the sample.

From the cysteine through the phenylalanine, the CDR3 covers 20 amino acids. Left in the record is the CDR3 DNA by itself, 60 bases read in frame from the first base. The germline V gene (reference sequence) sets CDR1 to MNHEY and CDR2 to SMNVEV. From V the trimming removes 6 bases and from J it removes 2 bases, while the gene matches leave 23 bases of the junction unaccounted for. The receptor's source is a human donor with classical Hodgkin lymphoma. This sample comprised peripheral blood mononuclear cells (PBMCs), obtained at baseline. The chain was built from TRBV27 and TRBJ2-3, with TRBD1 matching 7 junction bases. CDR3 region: CASRSSPGQRGKFFTDTQYF. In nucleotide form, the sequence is TGTGCCAGCAGGTCTTCACCGGGACAGAGAGGAAAGTTTTTCACAGATACGCAGTATTTT.